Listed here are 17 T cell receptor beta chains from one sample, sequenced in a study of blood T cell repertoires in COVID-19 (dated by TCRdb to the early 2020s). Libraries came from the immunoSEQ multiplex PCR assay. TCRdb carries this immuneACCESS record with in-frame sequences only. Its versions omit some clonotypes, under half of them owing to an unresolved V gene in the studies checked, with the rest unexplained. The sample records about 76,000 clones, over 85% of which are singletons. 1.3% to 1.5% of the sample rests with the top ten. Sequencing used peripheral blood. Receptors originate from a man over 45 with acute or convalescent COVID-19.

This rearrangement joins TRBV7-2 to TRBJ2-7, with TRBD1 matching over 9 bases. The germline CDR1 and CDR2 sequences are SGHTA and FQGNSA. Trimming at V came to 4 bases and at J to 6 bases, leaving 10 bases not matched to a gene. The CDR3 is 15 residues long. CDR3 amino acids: CASSSRTGGAGEQYF. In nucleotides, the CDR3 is TGTGCCAGCAGCTCGAGAACAGGGGGCGCGGGCGAGCAGTACTTC.

CDR3 DNA sequence: TGTGCCAGCAGCCATGGCGGGAGGCTCGGCGAGCAGTACTTC. Translated: CASSHGGRLGEQYF. The rearrangement uses TRBV3-1 (or the pseudogene TRBV3-2) and TRBJ2-7; 8 nucleotides match TRBD2. V was clipped by 3 bases and J by 6 bases; unmatched bases: 7. The V gene's germline CDR1 is LGHDT and CDR2 YNNKEL (reference sequence). The CDR3 extends over 14 amino acids.

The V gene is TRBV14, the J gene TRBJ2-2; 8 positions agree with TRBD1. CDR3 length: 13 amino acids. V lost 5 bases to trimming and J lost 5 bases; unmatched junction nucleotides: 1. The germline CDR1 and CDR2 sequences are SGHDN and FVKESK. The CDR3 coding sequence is TGTGCCAGCAGCGGGACAGGTACCGGGGAGCTGTTTTTT. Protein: CASSGTGTGELFF.

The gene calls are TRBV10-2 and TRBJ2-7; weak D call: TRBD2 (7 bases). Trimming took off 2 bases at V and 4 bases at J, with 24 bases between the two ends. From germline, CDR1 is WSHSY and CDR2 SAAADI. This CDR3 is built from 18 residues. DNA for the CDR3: TGCGCCAGCAGTGAGAGGGGGGGGAGGGGGTTCCTCCAGTACGAGCAGTACTTC. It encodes CASSERGGRGFLQYEQYF.

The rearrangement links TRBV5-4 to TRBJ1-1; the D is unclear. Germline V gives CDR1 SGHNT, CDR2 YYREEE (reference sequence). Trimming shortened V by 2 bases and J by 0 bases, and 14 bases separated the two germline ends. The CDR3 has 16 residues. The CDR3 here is CASSFLREKMNTEAFF. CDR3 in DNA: TGTGCCAGCAGCTTTCTAAGGGAGAAAATGAACACTGAAGCTTTCTTT. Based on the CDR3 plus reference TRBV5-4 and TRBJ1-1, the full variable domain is ETGVTQSPTHLIKTRGQQVTLRCSSQSGHNTVSWYQQALGQGPQFIFQYYREEENGRGNFPPRFSGLQFPNYSSELNVNALELDDSALYLCASSFLREKMNTEAFFGQGTRLTVV.

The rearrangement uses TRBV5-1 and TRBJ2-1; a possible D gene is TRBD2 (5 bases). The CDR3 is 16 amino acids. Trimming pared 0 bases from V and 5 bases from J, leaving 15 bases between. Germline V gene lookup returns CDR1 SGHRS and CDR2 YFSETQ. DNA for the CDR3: TGCGCCAGCAGCTTGGGAGGGTTCCCTAATAACAATGAGCAGTTCTTC. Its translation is CASSLGGFPNNNEQFF.

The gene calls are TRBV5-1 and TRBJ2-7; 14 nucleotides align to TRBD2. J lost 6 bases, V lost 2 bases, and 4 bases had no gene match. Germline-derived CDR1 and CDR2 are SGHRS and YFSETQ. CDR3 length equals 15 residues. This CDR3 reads CASSFAGTSGGEQYV. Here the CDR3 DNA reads TGCGCCAGCAGCTTTGCTGGGACTAGCGGGGGCGAGCAGTACGTC.

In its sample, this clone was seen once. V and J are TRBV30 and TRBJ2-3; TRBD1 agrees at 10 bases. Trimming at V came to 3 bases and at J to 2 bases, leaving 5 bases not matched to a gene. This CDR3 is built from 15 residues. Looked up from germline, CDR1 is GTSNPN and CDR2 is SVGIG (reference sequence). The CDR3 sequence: CAWSPDRGPTDTQYF. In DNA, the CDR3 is TGTGCCTGGAGCCCCGACAGGGGGCCCACAGATACGCAGTATTTT.

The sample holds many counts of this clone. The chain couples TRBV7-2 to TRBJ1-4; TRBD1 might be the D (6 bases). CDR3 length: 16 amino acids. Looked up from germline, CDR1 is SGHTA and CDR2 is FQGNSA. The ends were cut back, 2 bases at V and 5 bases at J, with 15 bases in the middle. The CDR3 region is CASSLPTDSRNEKLFF. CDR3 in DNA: TGTGCCAGCAGCTTACCGACGGACAGCCGAAATGAAAAACTGTTTTTT.

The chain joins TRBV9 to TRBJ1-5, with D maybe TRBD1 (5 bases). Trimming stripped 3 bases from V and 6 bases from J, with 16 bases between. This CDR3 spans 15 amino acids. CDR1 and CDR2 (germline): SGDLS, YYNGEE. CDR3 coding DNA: TGTGCCAGCAGCGGGGGGGGATCAGGCGCTCAGCCCCAGCATTTT. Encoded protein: CASSGGGSGAQPQHF.

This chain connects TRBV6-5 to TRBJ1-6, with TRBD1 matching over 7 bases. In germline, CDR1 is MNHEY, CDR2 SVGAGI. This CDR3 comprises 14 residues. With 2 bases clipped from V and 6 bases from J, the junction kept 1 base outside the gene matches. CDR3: CASSYGTANSPLHF. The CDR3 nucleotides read TGTGCCAGCAGTTACGGGACAGCTAATTCACCCCTCCACTTT.

CDR3 nucleotides: TGCGCCAGCAGCTTGGGGGGGCACACAGATACGCAGTATTTT. Translating it yields CASSLGGHTDTQYF. The V and J genes are TRBV5-1 and TRBJ2-3; possibly TRBD1 for D (6 bases). The germline gives CDR1 SGHRS, CDR2 YFSETQ. Trimming removed 0 bases from V and 2 bases from J, with 7 bases in between. The CDR3 consists of 14 residues.

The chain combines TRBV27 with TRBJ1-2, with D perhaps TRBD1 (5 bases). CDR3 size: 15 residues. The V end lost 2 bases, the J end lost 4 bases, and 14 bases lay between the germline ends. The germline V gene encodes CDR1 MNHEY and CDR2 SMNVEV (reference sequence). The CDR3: CASSLVWQGGYGYTF. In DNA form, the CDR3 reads TGTGCCAGCAGTTTAGTCTGGCAGGGCGGCTATGGCTACACCTTC.

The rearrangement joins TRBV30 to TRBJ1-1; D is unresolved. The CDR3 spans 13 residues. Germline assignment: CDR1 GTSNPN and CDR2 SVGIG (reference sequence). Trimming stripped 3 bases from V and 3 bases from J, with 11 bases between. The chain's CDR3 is CAWSLYGDTEAFF. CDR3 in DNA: TGTGCCTGGAGCCTATACGGGGACACTGAAGCTTTCTTT.

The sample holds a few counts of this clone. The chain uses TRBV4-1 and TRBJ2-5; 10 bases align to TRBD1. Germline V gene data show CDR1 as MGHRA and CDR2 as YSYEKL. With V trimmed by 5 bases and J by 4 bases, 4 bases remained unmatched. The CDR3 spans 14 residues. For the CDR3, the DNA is TGCGCCAGCAGCACCGGGACAGGGGTAGAGACCCAGTACTTC. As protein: CASSTGTGVETQYF.

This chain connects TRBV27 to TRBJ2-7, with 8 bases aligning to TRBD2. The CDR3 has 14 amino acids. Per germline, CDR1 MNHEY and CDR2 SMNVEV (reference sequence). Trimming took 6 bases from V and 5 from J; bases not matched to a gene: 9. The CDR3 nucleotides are TGTGCCAGCAGCCTCGGGACTAGTGGGCACGAGCAGTACTTC. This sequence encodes CASSLGTSGHEQYF.

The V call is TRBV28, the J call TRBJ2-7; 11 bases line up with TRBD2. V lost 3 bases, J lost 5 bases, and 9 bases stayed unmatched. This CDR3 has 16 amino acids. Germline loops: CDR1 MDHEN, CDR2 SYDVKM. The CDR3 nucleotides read TGTGCCAGCAGTTTGCACCTACTAGCGGGAGCCCACGAGCAGTACTTC. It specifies CASSLHLLAGAHEQYF. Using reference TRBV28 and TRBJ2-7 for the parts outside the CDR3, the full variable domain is DVKVTQSSRYLVKRTGEKVFLECVQDMDHENMFWYRQDPGLGLRLIYFSYDVKMKEKGDIPEGYSVSREKKERFSLILESASTNQTSMYLCASSLHLLAGAHEQYFGPGTRLTVT.